This TCR beta chain emerged from a study of CD8+CD57+ T cells in acquired aplastic anemia. Overall study findings and caveats: Shared by patients and controls, some 29 CD8+ CDR3s were abundant in patients.

A few counts support this clonotype. No antigen is known for it. The CDR3 loop spans 13 amino acids. Germline V gene lookup returns CDR1 MRHNA and CDR2 SNTAGT. V dropped 2 bases and J dropped 8; count of bases not matched to a gene: 5. Genomic DNA was employed as the template in profiling TCR beta VDJ and CDR3. TCRdb recomputed calls from the reads with MiXCR, one row per CDR3 protein. This table has about 190,000 distinct CDR3 sequences, around half appearing once. The sequenced sample consisted of sorted CD4+, CD8+, or CD8+CD57+ T cells (not recorded which) from PBMCs. The TCR comes from a human donor in good health, serving as a control. The V call is TRBV6-4, the J call TRBJ1-2; 7 nucleotides line up with TRBD1. The DNA of the CDR3 is TGTGCCAGCAGTGACGACAGGGCTCTAGGCTACACCTTC. The encoded protein is CASSDDRALGYTF.